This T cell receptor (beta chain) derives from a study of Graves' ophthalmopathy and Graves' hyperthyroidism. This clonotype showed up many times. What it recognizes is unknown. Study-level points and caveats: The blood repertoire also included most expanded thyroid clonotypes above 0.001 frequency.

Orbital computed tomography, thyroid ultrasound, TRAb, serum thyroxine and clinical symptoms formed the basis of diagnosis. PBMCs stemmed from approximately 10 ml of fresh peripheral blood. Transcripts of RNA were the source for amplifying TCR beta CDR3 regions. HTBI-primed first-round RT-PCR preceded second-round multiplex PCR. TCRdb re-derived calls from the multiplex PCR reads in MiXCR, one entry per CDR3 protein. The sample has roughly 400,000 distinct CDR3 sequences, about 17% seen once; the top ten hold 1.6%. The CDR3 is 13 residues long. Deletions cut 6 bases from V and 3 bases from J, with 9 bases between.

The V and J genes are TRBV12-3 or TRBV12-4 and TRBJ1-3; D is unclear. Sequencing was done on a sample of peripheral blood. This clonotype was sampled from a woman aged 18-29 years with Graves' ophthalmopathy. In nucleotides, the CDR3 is TGTGCCAGCAGCTTGGGGTATGGAAACACCATATATTTT. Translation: CASSLGYGNTIYF.